The entry below describes one T cell receptor beta chain. Its antigen remains unidentified. A second PCR of 7 to 11 cycles used a sample-barcoded 5' primer and a J-beta primer mix. TCRdb re-called the 5' RACE reads with MiXCR, one entry per CDR3 protein. The data contain about 730,000 distinct CDR3 sequences, more than 40% of them singletons. Every donor gave approximately 10 milliliters of peripheral blood. Per individual sample, total RNA of at least 6 micrograms was extracted. The data originate from a study of blood T cells in healthy people across ages. Per germline, CDR1 MGHRA and CDR2 YSYEKL. This CDR3 is 15 amino acids long. Study-level results: Researchers report that TCR beta diversity correlated strongly with naive T cell percentage. Diversity figures based on one million T cells were deemed too low.

Sequencing input: blood. This receptor was taken from a woman aged 55-70 years in good health. The V call is TRBV4-1, the J call TRBJ2-5, with D hard to call. The DNA end favors TRBJ2-7, so the J call may be wrong. The CDR3 is CASSRLEASAYEQYF. CDR3 nucleotide sequence: TGCGCCAGCAGCCGCTTAGAGGCTTCCGCCTACGAGCAGTACTTC.